One and the same sample provided the 26 T cell receptor beta chains below, sequenced in a study of T cells in Graves' hyperthyroidism and ophthalmopathy. Amplified TCR beta CDR3 regions derived from RNA transcripts. First-round RT-PCR with HTBI primers amplified the TCR CDR3 region. TCRdb itself ran the multiplex PCR reads through MiXCR, one entry per CDR3 protein. The repertoire consists of fewer than 450,000 distinct CDR3 sequences, with 17% occurring once and the leading ten covering 34%. The sample comprised blood. The receptors were sampled from a woman aged 30 to 39 with Graves' hyperthyroidism that later progressed to Graves' ophthalmopathy.

This clonotype was found a few times. The chain links TRBV7-9 to TRBJ1-5, with no clear D. CDR3 length: 14 residues. Trimming removed 3 bases from V and 6 bases from J, with 12 bases in between. The germline V gene has CDR1 SEHNR and CDR2 FQNEAQ (reference sequence). CDR3 protein: CASSLGSGIQPQHF. The CDR3 DNA follows: TGTGCCAGCAGCTTGGGGTCGGGGATTCAGCCCCAGCATTTT.

This clonotype showed up just a few times. The gene calls are TRBV20-1 and TRBJ1-5; TRBD1 matches at 9 bases. Germline loops: CDR1 DFQATT, CDR2 SNEGSKA (reference sequence). This CDR3 comprises 13 residues. Trimming took 6 bases from V and 7 from J; bases not matched to a gene: 7. CDR3 nucleotides: TGCAGTGCCCTGGGACAGGGTGGCCAGCCCCAGCATTTT. Translated, it gives CSALGQGGQPQHF.

This clonotype was seen repeatedly, ten times or more. The V gene is TRBV10-2, the J gene TRBJ2-5, with D perhaps TRBD2 (6 bases). The germline V gene encodes CDR1 WSHSY and CDR2 SAAADI. The germline V and J ends were trimmed by 2 bases and 1 base, with 14 bases remaining between them. The CDR3 length is 16 residues. The CDR3 is CASSEPTTRPQETQYF. CDR3 DNA sequence: TGCGCCAGCAGTGAGCCAACGACTAGGCCCCAAGAGACCCAGTACTTC.

A remark on this clonotype: This may stem from a read error, because a much larger clone lies one nucleotide away. This chain joins TRBV6-2 or TRBV6-3 and TRBJ2-7; D may be TRBD1 or TRBD2 (5 bases each). CDR1 is MNHEY and CDR2 is SVGEGT in the germline V gene. The CDR3 is 15 amino acids. V lost 6 bases and J 2 bases, leaving 17 bases between the germline ends. The CDR3 loop is CASSWTGTDTYEQYF. The DNA for the CDR3 is TGTGCCAGCAGCTGGACCGGGACCGACACCTACGAGCAGTACTTC.

This clonotype was observed at least ten times. The chain couples TRBV10-3 to TRBJ2-7, with 13 bases fitting TRBD2. The J segment lost 4 bases and the V segment lost 6 bases, leaving 6 bases of the junction unmatched. CDR1 and CDR2 (germline): ENHRY, SYGVKD. CDR3 length: 15 amino acids. The CDR3 sequence is CAIRPGTSGNYEQYF. In nucleotides, the CDR3 is TGTGCCATCAGGCCTGGGACTAGCGGGAATTACGAGCAGTACTTC.

This rearrangement joins TRBV20-1 to TRBJ2-4, with D perhaps TRBD2 (6 bases). Trimming took off 7 bases at V and 3 bases at J, with 19 bases between the two ends. CDR3 length: 15 residues. Germline V gives CDR1 DFQATT, CDR2 SNEGSKA (reference sequence). In DNA, the CDR3 is TGCAGTGAGGCTGCGGGACCTGGGAACAAAAACATTCAGTACTTC. This codes for CSEAAGPGNKNIQYF.

This clonotype was detected a few times. The chain uses TRBV28 and TRBJ2-7, with a possible D match to TRBD2 (6 bases). Deletions cut 3 bases from V and 2 bases from J, with 11 bases between. This CDR3 contains 14 residues. The germline CDR1 and CDR2 sequences are MDHEN and SYDVKM. The CDR3 region is CASSFAGLPYEQYF. The CDR3 nucleotides read TGTGCCAGCAGTTTCGCGGGGCTTCCCTACGAGCAGTACTTC.

This clonotype showed up many times. The chain recombines TRBV28 with TRBJ2-3, with 8 bases identical to TRBD2. Germline CDR1 reads MDHEN; CDR2 reads SYDVKM. Trimming took 3 bases from V and 4 from J; bases not matched to a gene: 9. This CDR3 region has 16 residues. CDR3 DNA: TGTGCCAGCAGTTTTCTAGCGGGCCTGGCTCCAGATACGCAGTATTTT. Translating gives CASSFLAGLAPDTQYF.

This clonotype was recorded at least ten times. J is TRBJ2-7 and V is TRBV28; 7 positions match TRBD1. The CDR3 has 14 amino acids. V lost 6 bases to trimming and J lost 6 bases; unmatched junction nucleotides: 11. From germline, CDR1 is MDHEN and CDR2 SYDVKM. CDR3 in DNA: TGTGCCAGCAGCGCGGGCAGGGGGTCGGGCGAGCAGTACTTC. Protein: CASSAGRGSGEQYF. The variable domain in full, with the rest retrieved from reference TRBV28 and TRBJ2-7, is DVKVTQSSRYLVKRTGEKVFLECVQDMDHENMFWYRQDPGLGLRLIYFSYDVKMKEKGDIPEGYSVSREKKERFSLILESASTNQTSMYLCASSAGRGSGEQYFGPGTRLTVT.

This clonotype was counted at least ten times. The rearrangement joins TRBV20-1 to TRBJ2-1; 9 nucleotides line up with TRBD2. This CDR3 has 14 residues. V shed 7 bases, J shed 5 bases, and the junction held 9 bases outside the gene matches. The germline V gene has CDR1 DFQATT and CDR2 SNEGSKA (reference sequence). CDR3 protein: CSEILAGKDNEQFF. CDR3 bases: TGCAGTGAGATACTAGCGGGTAAGGACAATGAGCAGTTCTTC.

The table lists this clonotype with many counts. This CDR3 is CASAINPRGTEAFF. The CDR3 DNA reads as TGTGCCAGCGCAATTAACCCCAGGGGAACTGAAGCTTTCTTT. V usage is TRBV6-1 and J usage is TRBJ1-1, with a weak D call TRBD1 (6 bases). V was cut by 8 bases and J by 5 bases, with 18 bases left in between. CDR1 and CDR2 (germline): MNHNS, SASEGT. CDR3 length equals 14 residues.

This clonotype was seen many times. The chain recombines TRBV24-1 with TRBJ2-2, with D tentatively TRBD1 or TRBD2 (6 bases each). The V end lost 0 bases, the J end lost 3 bases, and 19 bases lay between the germline ends. CDR3 size: 19 residues. Germline values: CDR1 KGHDR, CDR2 SFDVKD. CDR3 DNA sequence: TGTGCCACCAGTGATTTGCGGGGGTCTGGGGGCTTCGACACCGGGGAGCTGTTTTTT. It is translated as CATSDLRGSGGFDTGELFF.

This clonotype came up many times. V usage is TRBV5-1 and J usage is TRBJ2-3; no clear D gene. This CDR3 comprises 12 residues. Germline assignment: CDR1 SGHRS and CDR2 YFSETQ. The V end was cut by 4 bases, the J end by 4 bases, with 7 bases between. The chain's CDR3 is CASSTGSDTQYF. For the CDR3, the DNA is TGCGCCAGCAGCACCGGATCAGATACGCAGTATTTT.

This clonotype occurred many times. The chain is built from TRBV5-1 and TRBJ2-1, with TRBD2 matching 10 bases. The germline V gene encodes CDR1 SGHRS and CDR2 YFSETQ. The CDR3 loop spans 15 amino acids. Trimming took 0 bases from V and 7 from J; bases not matched to a gene: 4. The chain's CDR3 is CASSLVPSGGNEQFF. The DNA for the CDR3 is TGCGCCAGCAGCTTGGTCCCTAGCGGGGGAAATGAGCAGTTCTTC.

This clonotype was recorded at least ten times. This chain connects TRBV12-3 or TRBV12-4 to TRBJ2-2; a weak D match, TRBD1 (5 bases). The CDR3 loop spans 15 amino acids. Trimming removed 5 bases at V and 2 bases at J, with 12 bases between. In DNA, the CDR3 is TGTGCCAGCAGTCCTTCAGGGTTTAACACCGGGGAGCTGTTTTTT. The encoded protein is CASSPSGFNTGELFF.

The table lists this clonotype with many counts. V and J are TRBV10-3 and TRBJ1-1, with D maybe TRBD1 (6 bases). This CDR3 region has 15 residues. Germline CDR1 ENHRY, CDR2 SYGVKD. Trimming removed 2 bases at V and 10 bases at J, with 20 bases between. CDR3 DNA sequence: TGTGCCATCAGTGAGCGGGGGCAGGGAAGTTCAGGAGCTTTCTTT. It codes for CAISERGQGSSGAFF.

This clonotype was found many times. The chain couples TRBV18 to TRBJ2-1; TRBD1 matches 9 bases. The CDR3 length is 17 residues. The trim removed 3 bases at V and 5 bases at J, leaving 11 bases unmatched. CDR1 is KGHSH, CDR2 LQKENI, per germline. This CDR3 is CASSPGSGTGSDNEQFF. The CDR3 region has the DNA TGTGCCAGCTCACCCGGGTCCGGGACAGGGTCCGACAATGAGCAGTTCTTC.

This clonotype was detected ten times or more. This sequence joins TRBV5-1 and TRBJ1-1; D is ambiguous. The germline V gene encodes CDR1 SGHRS and CDR2 YFSETQ. CDR3 length: 13 amino acids. Trimming removed 1 base from V and 1 base from J, with 5 bases in between. The DNA of the CDR3 is TGCGCCAGCAGCTTGCATCAGAACACTGAAGCTTTCTTT. Translating gives CASSLHQNTEAFF. Combining the CDR3 with reference TRBV5-1 and TRBJ1-1 gives the whole variable domain KAGVTQTPRYLIKTRGQQVTLSCSPISGHRSVSWYQQTPGQGLQFLFEYFSETQRNKGNFPGRFSGRQFSNSRSEMNVSTLELGDSALYLCASSLHQNTEAFFGQGTRLTVV.

This clonotype was counted many times. The chain has TRBV18 and TRBJ2-1; 9 bases agree with TRBD2. This CDR3 is built from 16 residues. Germline lookup yields CDR1 KGHSH and CDR2 LQKENI. V dropped 10 bases and J dropped 7; count of bases not matched to a gene: 17. DNA of the CDR3: TGTGCCACCTGCTGCGATAATAGCGGGAGTCGGAATGAGCAGTTCTTC. Protein sequence: CATCCDNSGSRNEQFF.

In this sample, this clonotype turned up a few times. The rearrangement links TRBV5-1 to TRBJ2-7; 7 nucleotides align to TRBD1. The CDR3 sequence is 15 residues long. V gave up 2 bases and J gave up 8 bases; unmatched junction bases: 13. Per germline, CDR1 SGHRS and CDR2 YFSETQ. In DNA form, the CDR3 reads TGCGCCAGCAGCTTTGGACGGGACAGAAATACTCAGCAGTACTTC. Its protein product is CASSFGRDRNTQQYF.

This clonotype has only one observation. The J gene is TRBJ1-4, the V gene TRBV25-1; 8 nucleotides align to TRBD1. The CDR3 has 15 residues. Germline CDR1 reads MGHDK; CDR2 reads SYGVNS. Losses at the gene ends were 3 bases for V and 3 bases for J; bases not matched to a gene: 3. CDR3 bases: TGTGCCAGCAGTGAGAACAGGGGGTCTAATGAAAAACTGTTTTTT. Amino acids: CASSENRGSNEKLFF.

This clonotype has just a few counts. This chain uses TRBV7-9 with TRBJ2-4; a weak D match, TRBD2 (5 bases). CDR3 length: 13 residues. V was trimmed by 8 bases and J by 8 bases, leaving 16 bases between them. CDR1 SEHNR and CDR2 FQNEAQ come from the germline V gene (reference sequence). CDR3 residues: CASSDQLDDIQYF. In DNA form, the CDR3 reads TGTGCCAGCTCCGACCAACTAGACGACATTCAGTACTTC.

This clonotype appeared many times. The chain links TRBV11-2 to TRBJ2-5; 7 bases are a match to TRBD1. The CDR3 runs 12 residues. V shed 8 bases, J shed 4 bases, and the junction held 4 bases outside the gene matches. The V gene's germline CDR1 is SGHAT and CDR2 FQNNGV. The CDR3 DNA follows: TGTGCCAGCCGTTACAGGGGAGAGACCCAGTACTTC. It is translated as CASRYRGETQYF.

This clonotype was seen at least ten times. This chain connects TRBV6-1 to TRBJ1-6; tentative D call: TRBD1 (5 bases). Germline CDR1 MNHNS, CDR2 SASEGT. The CDR3 is 18 residues long. The V and J ends lost 5 bases and 8 bases respectively, with 25 bases between them. CDR3 in amino acids: CASSPLAAGRFGDSPLHF. CDR3 DNA sequence: TGTGCCAGCAGTCCCCTGGCGGCAGGGCGGTTCGGGGATTCACCCCTCCACTTT.

In its sample, this clonotype was seen many times. The chain is built from TRBV27 and TRBJ1-2; D ambiguous. V was trimmed by 2 bases and J by 0 bases, leaving 10 bases between them. This CDR3 region has 15 residues. Germline-derived CDR1 and CDR2 are MNHEY and SMNVEV (reference sequence). Here the CDR3 reads CASSLRGNSNYGYTF. The CDR3 DNA is TGTGCCAGCAGTTTACGGGGAAATTCTAACTATGGCTACACCTTC.

Many counts were recorded for this clonotype. This chain uses TRBV2 with TRBJ2-5; D is perhaps TRBD1 or TRBD2 (5 bases each). The germline V gene encodes CDR1 SNHLY and CDR2 FYNNEI. This CDR3 is 13 amino acids long. The V end was cut by 6 bases, the J end by 5 bases, with 13 bases between. In nucleotides, the CDR3 is TGTGCCAGCAGGAAAGGGACGCGGGAGACCCAGTACTTC. Amino acid sequence: CASRKGTRETQYF.